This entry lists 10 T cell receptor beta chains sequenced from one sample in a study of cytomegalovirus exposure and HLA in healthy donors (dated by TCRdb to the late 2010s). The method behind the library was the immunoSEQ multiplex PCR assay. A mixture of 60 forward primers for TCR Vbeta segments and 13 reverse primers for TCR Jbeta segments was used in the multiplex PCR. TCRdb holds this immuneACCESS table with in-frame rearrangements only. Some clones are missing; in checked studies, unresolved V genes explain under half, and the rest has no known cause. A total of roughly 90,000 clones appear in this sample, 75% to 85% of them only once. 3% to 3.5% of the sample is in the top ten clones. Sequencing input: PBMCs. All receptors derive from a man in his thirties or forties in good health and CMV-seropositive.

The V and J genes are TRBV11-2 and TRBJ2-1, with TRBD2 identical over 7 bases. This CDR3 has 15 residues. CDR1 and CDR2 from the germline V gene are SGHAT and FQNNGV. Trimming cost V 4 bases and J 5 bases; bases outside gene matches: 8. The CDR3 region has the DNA TGTGCCAGCAGCTCCCTCAGCGGGGCCCACAATGAGCAGTTCTTC. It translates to CASSSLSGAHNEQFF.

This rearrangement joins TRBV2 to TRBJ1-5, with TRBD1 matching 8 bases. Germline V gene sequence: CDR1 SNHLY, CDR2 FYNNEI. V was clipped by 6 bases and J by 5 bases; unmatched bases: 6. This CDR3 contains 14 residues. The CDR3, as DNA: TGTGCCAGCAGCCCGACAGGGGAACATCAGCCCCAGCATTTT. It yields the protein CASSPTGEHQPQHF.

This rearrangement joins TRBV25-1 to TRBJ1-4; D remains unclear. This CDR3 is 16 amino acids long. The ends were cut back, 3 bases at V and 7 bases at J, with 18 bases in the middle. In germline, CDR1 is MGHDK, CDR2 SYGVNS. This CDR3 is CASSEGLGERAEKLFF. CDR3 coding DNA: TGTGCCAGCAGTGAGGGCCTCGGGGAGCGGGCTGAAAAACTGTTTTTT.

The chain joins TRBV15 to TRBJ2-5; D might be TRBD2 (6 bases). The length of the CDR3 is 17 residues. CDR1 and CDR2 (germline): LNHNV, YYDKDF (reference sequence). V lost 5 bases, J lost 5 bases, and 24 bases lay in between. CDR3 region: CATSPGGGVGTSETQYF. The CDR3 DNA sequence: TGTGCCACCAGCCCCGGAGGCGGAGTCGGGACTTCCGAGACCCAGTACTTC.

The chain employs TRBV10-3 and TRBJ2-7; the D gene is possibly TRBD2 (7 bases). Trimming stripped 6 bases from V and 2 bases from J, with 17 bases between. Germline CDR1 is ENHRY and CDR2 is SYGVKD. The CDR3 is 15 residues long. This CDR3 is CAIRAWGGATYEQYF. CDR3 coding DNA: TGTGCCATCAGGGCATGGGGGGGCGCGACCTACGAGCAGTACTTC.

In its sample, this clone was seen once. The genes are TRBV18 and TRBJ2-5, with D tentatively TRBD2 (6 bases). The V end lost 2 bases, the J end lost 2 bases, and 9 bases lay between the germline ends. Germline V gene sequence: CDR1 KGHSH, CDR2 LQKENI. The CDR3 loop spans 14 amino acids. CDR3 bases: TGTGCCAGCTCACCAAATAGCGGTCAAGAGACCCAGTACTTC. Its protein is CASSPNSGQETQYF.

The CDR3, as DNA: TGTGCCAGCAGCGTAGGAGTAGCGGGAGTGCCTGAGCAGTTCTTC. This sequence encodes CASSVGVAGVPEQFF. The rearrangement uses TRBV9 and TRBJ2-1; 9 nucleotides line up with TRBD2. The CDR3 loop spans 15 amino acids. Germline V gene sequence: CDR1 SGDLS, CDR2 YYNGEE. V gave up 0 bases and J gave up 9 bases; unmatched junction bases: 7. Together with reference TRBV9 and TRBJ2-1, the CDR3 gives the full variable domain: DSGVTQTPKHLITATGQRVTLRCSPRSGDLSVYWYQQSLDQGLQFLIQYYNGEERAKGNILERFSAQQFPDLHSELNLSSLELGDSALYFCASSVGVAGVPEQFFGPGTRLTVL.

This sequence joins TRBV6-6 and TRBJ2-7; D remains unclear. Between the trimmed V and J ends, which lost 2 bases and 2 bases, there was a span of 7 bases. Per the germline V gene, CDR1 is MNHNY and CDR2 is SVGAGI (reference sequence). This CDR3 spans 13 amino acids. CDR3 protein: CASSYVSPYEQYF. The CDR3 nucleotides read TGTGCCAGCAGTTACGTCAGTCCCTACGAGCAGTACTTC.

The CDR3, as DNA: TGCGCCAGCAGCTTGGACGGGCCCGGGGTTCAGTACTTC. Its protein product is CASSLDGPGVQYF. The chain couples TRBV5-1 to TRBJ2-4, with TRBD2 as a possible D gene (5 bases). V lost 0 bases, J lost 11 bases, and 12 bases lay in between. This CDR3 is 13 amino acids long. The V gene's germline CDR1 is SGHRS and CDR2 YFSETQ.

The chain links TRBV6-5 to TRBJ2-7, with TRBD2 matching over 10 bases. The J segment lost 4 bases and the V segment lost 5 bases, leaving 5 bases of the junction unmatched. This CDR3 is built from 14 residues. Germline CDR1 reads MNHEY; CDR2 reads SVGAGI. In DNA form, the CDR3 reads TGTGCCAGCAGTCCAACTAGCGGGAATTACGAGCAGTACTTC. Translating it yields CASSPTSGNYEQYF.